The clone carrying this T cell receptor beta chain was counted between two and nine times. Under the authors' procedure: Using reference gene primer amplification, nucleated cell counts were estimated. Only in-frame clones appear in the TCRdb table, and some are missing; sequencing was by immunoSEQ multiplex PCR. The V and J calls and clone size were taken over from that table, and D and trimming were inferred from the DNA. The sample records 310,000 or so clones, around 87% being singletons. This record belongs to a study of blood T cell repertoires in COVID-19. About the study: From the United States, Italy and Spain came samples of acute and convalescent COVID-19. From T cells, B-cell-depleted T cells, or PBMCs came the material, which was cDNA or gDNA.

This receptor was identified in a man between 65 and 85 years old with acute or convalescent COVID-19. The material sequenced was peripheral blood.

In nucleotides, the CDR3 is TGTGCCAGCAGTTTGATGAGGGACACTGAAGCTTTCTTT. Amino acids: CASSLMRDTEAFF. The V gene is TRBV27, the J gene TRBJ1-1; no firm D call. CDR1 and CDR2 from the germline V gene are MNHEY and SMNVEV (reference sequence). This CDR3 has 13 residues. Trimming removed 3 bases at V and 3 bases at J, with 8 bases between.